One TCR beta chain is described in this entry. Its antigen is not known. This record belongs to a study of cytomegalovirus exposure and HLA in healthy donors. Primers for the PCR totalled 60 Vbeta and 13 Jbeta. Libraries were prepared by immunoSEQ multiplex PCR; TCRdb keeps only in-frame clonotypes and omits some of them. The sample records hundreds of thousands of clones, around 89% being singletons. The CDR3 has 15 amino acids. V shed 6 bases, J shed 2 bases, and the junction held 5 bases outside the gene matches. The germline V gene encodes CDR1 KGHSH and CDR2 LQKENI. General study results and limits: Reportedly, fewer N-insertions than the approximately 610-donor mean appeared in an Asian-associated ancestry cluster in a later analysis.

The chain carries TRBV18 and TRBJ1-5; TRBD1 matches at 9 bases. This sequence originates from a woman younger than 30 in good health and CMV-seronegative. The sequenced sample was PBMCs. CDR3 residues: CASSRTGVGNQPQHF. The CDR3 DNA is TGTGCCAGCTCTCGGACAGGGGTTGGCAATCAGCCCCAGCATTTT.